The clone carrying this T cell receptor beta chain has only a few counts. Its antigen is unknown. This entry comes from a study of response to subunit inactivated influenza vaccine. Study-level results: Only a handful of new T cells, the authors suggested, are recruited with each seasonal influenza vaccination.

Using its own MiXCR run on the RT-PCR reads, TCRdb lists one record per CDR3 protein. The data show about 800,000 distinct CDR3 sequences, 21% seen once. The germline gives CDR1 MNHNS, CDR2 SASEGT. The CDR3 consists of 14 residues. The V segment lost 6 bases and the J segment 3 bases; nucleotides outside the gene matches: 3. The specimen comprised PBMCs from blood, sampled less than 6 days after vaccination. This clonotype was sampled from a man between 45 and 60 years old who received an inactivated influenza vaccine. The gene calls are TRBV6-1 and TRBJ1-2, with 11 bases matching TRBD1. The CDR3 spells CASSVGQGDYGYTF. DNA of the CDR3: TGTGCCAGCAGCGTGGGACAGGGGGACTATGGCTACACCTTC.